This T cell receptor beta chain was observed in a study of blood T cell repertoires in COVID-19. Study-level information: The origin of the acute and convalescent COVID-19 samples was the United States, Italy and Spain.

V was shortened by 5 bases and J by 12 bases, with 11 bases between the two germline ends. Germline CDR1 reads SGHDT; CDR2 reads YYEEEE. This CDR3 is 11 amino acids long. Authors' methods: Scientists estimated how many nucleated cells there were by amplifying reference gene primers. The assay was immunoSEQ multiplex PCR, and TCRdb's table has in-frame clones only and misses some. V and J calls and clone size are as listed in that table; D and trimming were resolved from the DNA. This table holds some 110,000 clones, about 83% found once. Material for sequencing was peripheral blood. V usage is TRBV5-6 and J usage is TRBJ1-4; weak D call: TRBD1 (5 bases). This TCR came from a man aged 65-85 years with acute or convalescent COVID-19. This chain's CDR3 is CASSWGDELFF. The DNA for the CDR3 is TGTGCCAGCAGTTGGGGGGATGAACTGTTTTTT.